Here is one T cell receptor beta chain with its context. Its antigen is as yet unknown. The data are from a study of cytomegalovirus exposure and HLA in healthy donors. Study results and caveats: Most TCR sequences proved rare, with some public TCRs found in many donors. Among CMV-associated TCR beta chains, most appeared HLA-restricted in a later analysis.

CDR1 and CDR2 from the germline V gene are SGDLS and YYNGEE. V dropped 0 bases and J dropped 0; count of bases not matched to a gene: 4. This CDR3 has 17 residues. PCR involved 60 Vbeta and 13 Jbeta primers. Some clones are missing from TCRdb's copy, which holds only in-frame ones; the method was immunoSEQ multiplex PCR. Among some 110,000 clones listed, around 80% were seen once. This chain links TRBV9 with TRBJ2-5; 11 positions match TRBD2. Sequenced: PBMCs. The clonotype comes from a young woman in good health and CMV-seropositive. Written as DNA, the CDR3 is TGTGCCAGCAGCGTAGGTAGGACTAGCGGGTACCAAGAGACCCAGTACTTC. The encoded protein is CASSVGRTSGYQETQYF.